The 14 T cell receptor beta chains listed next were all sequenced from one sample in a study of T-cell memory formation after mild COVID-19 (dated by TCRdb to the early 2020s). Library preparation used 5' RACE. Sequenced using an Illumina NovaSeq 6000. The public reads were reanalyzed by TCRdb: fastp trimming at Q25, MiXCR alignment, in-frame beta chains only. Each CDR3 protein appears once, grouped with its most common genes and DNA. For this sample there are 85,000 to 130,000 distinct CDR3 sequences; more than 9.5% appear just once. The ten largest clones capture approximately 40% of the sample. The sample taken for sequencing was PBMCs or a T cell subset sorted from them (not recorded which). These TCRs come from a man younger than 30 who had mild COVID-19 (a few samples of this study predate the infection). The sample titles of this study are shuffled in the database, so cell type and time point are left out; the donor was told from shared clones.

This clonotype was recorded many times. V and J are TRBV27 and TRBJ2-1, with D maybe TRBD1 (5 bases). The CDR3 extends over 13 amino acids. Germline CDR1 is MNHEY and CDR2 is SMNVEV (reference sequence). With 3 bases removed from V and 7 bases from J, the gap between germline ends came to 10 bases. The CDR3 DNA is TGTGCCAGCAGTTTGGGGCCCGGGAATGAGCAGTTCTTC. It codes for CASSLGPGNEQFF.

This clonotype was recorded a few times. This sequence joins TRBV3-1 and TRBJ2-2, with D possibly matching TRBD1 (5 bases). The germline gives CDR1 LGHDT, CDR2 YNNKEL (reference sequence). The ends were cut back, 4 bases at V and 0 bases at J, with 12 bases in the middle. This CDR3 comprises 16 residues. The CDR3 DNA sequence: TGTGCCAGCAGCCCACGGACACAGACGAACACCGGGGAGCTGTTTTTT. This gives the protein CASSPRTQTNTGELFF. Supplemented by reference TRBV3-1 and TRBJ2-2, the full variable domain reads DTAVSQTPKYLVTQMGNDKSIKCEQNLGHDTMYWYKQDSKKFLKIMFSYNNKELIINETVPNRFSPKSPDKAHLNLHINSLELGDSAVYFCASSPRTQTNTGELFFGEGSRLTVL.

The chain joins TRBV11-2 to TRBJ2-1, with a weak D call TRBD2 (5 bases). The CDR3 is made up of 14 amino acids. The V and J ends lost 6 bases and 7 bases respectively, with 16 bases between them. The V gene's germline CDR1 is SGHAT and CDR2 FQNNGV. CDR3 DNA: TGTGCCAGCAGGAGGGCAGGACGACGGAATGAGCAGTTCTTC. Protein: CASRRAGRRNEQFF.

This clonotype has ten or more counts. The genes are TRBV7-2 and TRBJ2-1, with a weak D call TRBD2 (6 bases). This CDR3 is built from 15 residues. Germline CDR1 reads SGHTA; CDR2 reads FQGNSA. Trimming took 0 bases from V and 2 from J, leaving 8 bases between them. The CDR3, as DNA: TGTGCCAGCAGCTTAGCGGGGGGACCCTACAATGAGCAGTTCTTC. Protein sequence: CASSLAGGPYNEQFF.

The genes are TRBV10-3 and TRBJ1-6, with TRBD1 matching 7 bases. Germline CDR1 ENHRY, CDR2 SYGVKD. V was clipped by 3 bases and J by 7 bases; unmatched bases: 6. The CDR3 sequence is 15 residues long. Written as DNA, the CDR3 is TGTGCCATCAGTGAACGTAGGGGGCAAAATTCACCCCTCCACTTT. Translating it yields CAISERRGQNSPLHF.

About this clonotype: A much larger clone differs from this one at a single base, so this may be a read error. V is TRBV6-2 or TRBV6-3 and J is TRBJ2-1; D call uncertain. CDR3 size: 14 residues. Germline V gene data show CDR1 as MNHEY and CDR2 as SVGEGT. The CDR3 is CASEWGSSYDEQFF. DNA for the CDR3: TGTGCCAGCGAATGGGGATCCAGCTACGATGAGCAGTTCTTC.

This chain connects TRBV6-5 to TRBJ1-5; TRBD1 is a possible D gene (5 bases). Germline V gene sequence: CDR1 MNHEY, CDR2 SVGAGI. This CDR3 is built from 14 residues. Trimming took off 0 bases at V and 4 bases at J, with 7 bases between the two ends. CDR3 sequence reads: CASSYSGENQPQHF. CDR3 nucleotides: TGTGCCAGCAGTTACTCGGGGGAGAATCAGCCCCAGCATTTT.

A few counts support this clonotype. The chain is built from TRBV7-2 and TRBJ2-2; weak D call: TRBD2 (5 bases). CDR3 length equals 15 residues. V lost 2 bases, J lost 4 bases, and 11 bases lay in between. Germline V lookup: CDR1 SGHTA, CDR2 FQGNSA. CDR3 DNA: TGTGCCAGCAGCTTATGGGCGGGTGCCACCGGGGAGCTGTTTTTT. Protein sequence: CASSLWAGATGELFF.

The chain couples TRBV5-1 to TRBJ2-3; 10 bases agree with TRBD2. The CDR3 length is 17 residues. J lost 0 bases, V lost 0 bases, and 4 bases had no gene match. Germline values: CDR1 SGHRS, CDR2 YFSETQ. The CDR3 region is CASSLAGTSASTDTQYF. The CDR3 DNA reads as TGCGCCAGCAGCTTGGCCGGGACTAGCGCTAGCACAGATACGCAGTATTTT. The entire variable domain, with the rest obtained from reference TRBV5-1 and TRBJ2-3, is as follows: KAGVTQTPRYLIKTRGQQVTLSCSPISGHRSVSWYQQTPGQGLQFLFEYFSETQRNKGNFPGRFSGRQFSNSRSEMNVSTLELGDSALYLCASSLAGTSASTDTQYFGPGTRLTVL.

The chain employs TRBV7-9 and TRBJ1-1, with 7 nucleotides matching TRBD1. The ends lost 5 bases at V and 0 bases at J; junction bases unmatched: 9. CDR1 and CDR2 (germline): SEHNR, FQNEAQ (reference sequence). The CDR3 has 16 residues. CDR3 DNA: TGTGCCAGCAGCCCGGGGACAGCTTCTATGAACACTGAAGCTTTCTTT. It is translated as CASSPGTASMNTEAFF.

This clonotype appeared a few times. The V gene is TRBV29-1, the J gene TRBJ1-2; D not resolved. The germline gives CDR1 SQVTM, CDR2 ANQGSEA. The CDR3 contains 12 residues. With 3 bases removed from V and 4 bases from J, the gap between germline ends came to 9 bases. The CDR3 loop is CSVDGEFYGYTF. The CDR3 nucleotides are TGCAGCGTTGACGGGGAATTCTATGGCTACACCTTC.

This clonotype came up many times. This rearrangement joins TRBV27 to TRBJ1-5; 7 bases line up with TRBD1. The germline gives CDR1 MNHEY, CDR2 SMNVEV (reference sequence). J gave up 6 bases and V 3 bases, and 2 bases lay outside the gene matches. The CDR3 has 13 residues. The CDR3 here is CASSFEGAQPQHF. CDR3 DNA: TGTGCCAGCAGTTTTGAGGGGGCTCAGCCCCAGCATTTT.

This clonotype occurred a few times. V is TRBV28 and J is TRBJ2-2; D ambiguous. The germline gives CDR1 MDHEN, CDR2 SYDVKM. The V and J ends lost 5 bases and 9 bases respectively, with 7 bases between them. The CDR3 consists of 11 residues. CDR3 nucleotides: TGTGCCAGCAGTGACTTCAGGGAGCTGTTTTTT. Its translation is CASSDFRELFF.

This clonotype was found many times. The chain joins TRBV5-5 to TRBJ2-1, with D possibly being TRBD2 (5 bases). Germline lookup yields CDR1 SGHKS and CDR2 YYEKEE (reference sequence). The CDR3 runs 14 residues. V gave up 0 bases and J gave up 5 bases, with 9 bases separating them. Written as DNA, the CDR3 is TGTGCCAGCAGCTTGGCCCTAGCCAACAATGAGCAGTTCTTC. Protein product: CASSLALANNEQFF.